The 5 T cell receptor beta chains given below trace back to one sample, sequenced in a study of blood T cells in healthy people across ages. Alongside a J-beta primer mix, a sample-barcoded 5' primer served in a second PCR lasting about 7 to 11 cycles. MiXCR, run by TCRdb on the 5' RACE reads, gives a single entry per CDR3 protein. The sample shows around 1,600,000 distinct CDR3 sequences, 35% to 45% of them seen only once. Sequencing was carried out using blood. Source of these receptors: a woman younger than 30 in good health.

The rearrangement joins TRBV24-1 to TRBJ1-5; 10 bases line up with TRBD1. V lost 7 bases to trimming and J lost 3 bases; unmatched junction nucleotides: 8. Germline CDR1 reads KGHDR; CDR2 reads SFDVKD. The CDR3 length is 16 residues. The CDR3 loop is CATSTSGTGDNQPQHF. The CDR3 DNA reads as TGTGCCACCAGCACTTCCGGGACAGGGGACAATCAGCCCCAGCATTTT.

V and J are TRBV10-1 and TRBJ2-1; TRBD2 agrees at 11 bases. The CDR3 is 16 amino acids. Germline CDR1 and CDR2: WNHNN and SYGVQD (reference sequence). The V gene end was trimmed by 2 bases and the J gene end by 5 bases; junction bases not matched to a gene: 5. The CDR3 loop is CASSEKASGGNNEQFF. CDR3 DNA sequence: TGCGCCAGCAGTGAGAAGGCTAGCGGGGGGAACAATGAGCAGTTCTTC.

This clonotype has ten or more counts. The CDR3, as DNA: TGTGCCAGCAGCTTGGGTAGGGGCGCAGATACGCAGTATTTT. Its translation is CASSLGRGADTQYF. The chain employs TRBV7-9 and TRBJ2-3; D may be TRBD1 (5 bases). The CDR3 contains 14 residues. V lost 3 bases, J lost 4 bases, and 11 bases lay in between. Germline loops: CDR1 SEHNR, CDR2 FQNEAQ (reference sequence).

This clonotype was recorded a few times. CDR3 sequence: CASSVTGYSPLHF. The CDR3 DNA sequence: TGTGCCAGCAGTGTCACAGGGTATTCACCCCTCCACTTT. The V and J genes are TRBV12-3 or TRBV12-4 and TRBJ1-6, with TRBD1 as a possible D gene (6 bases). The CDR3 contains 13 residues. V was shortened by 5 bases and J by 8 bases, with 10 bases between the two germline ends.

This clonotype has only a few counts. The V and J genes are TRBV27 and TRBJ1-2, with D maybe TRBD1 (6 bases). V lost 3 bases and J lost 4, with 12 bases in between. The CDR3 extends over 14 amino acids. From germline, CDR1 is MNHEY and CDR2 SMNVEV (reference sequence). The CDR3 nucleotides are TGTGCCAGCAGTTTCGGACAGCTAGGCTATGGCTACACCTTC. It translates to CASSFGQLGYGYTF.